The rows below give T cell receptor beta chains drawn from one sample of a study of T cells in Graves' hyperthyroidism and ophthalmopathy. TCRdb itself ran the multiplex PCR reads through MiXCR, one entry per CDR3 protein. The sample includes 300,000 or so distinct CDR3 sequences, around 20% of them seen just once. The sample was blood. These TCRs come from a woman aged 45-60 years with Graves' hyperthyroidism. Both conserved end residues are part of each CDR3. The D gene is left open where the match is weak. Rows may omit the clone size; those that give it use once, few, many or a size class.

j_call,v_call,clone_size,d_call,cdr3_aa,cdr3_nt
TRBJ1-2,TRBV29-1,NA,NA,CSGGDFKGYTF,TGCAGCGGTGGGGACTTTAAAGGCTACACCTTC
TRBJ2-5,TRBV11-2,many,NA,CASSPLTWGAQYF,TGTGCCAGCAGCCCCCTGACCTGGGGGGCCCAGTACTTC
TRBJ1-2,TRBV2,NA,NA,CASSADSRQGYTF,TGTGCCAGCTCGGCGGACAGTCGCCAGGGCTACACCTTC
TRBJ2-7,TRBV2,NA,NA,CASSGNLSYEQYF,TGTGCCAGCAGTGGAAACCTCTCCTACGAGCAGTACTTC
TRBJ1-5,TRBV2,many,NA,CASSGLTATNQPQHF,TGTGCCAGCAGTGGGTTGACGGCAACCAATCAGCCCCAGCATTTT
TRBJ1-1,TRBV14,many,NA,CASSQGLGAGTEAFF,TGTGCCAGCAGCCAAGGTCTGGGAGCGGGCACTGAAGCTTTCTTT
TRBJ2-1,TRBV28,once,TRBD2,CASSGLAGAEQFF,TGTGCCAGCAGTGGACTAGCGGGAGCTGAGCAGTTCTTC
TRBJ1-4,TRBV19,NA,NA,CASSVQQGRVEKLFF,TGTGCCAGTAGTGTCCAACAGGGTCGTGTTGAAAAACTGTTTTTT
TRBJ1-2,TRBV29-1,few,TRBD1,CSVEDQPDRVKHLDYGYTF,TGCAGCGTTGAAGATCAGCCCGACAGGGTAAAGCACCTCGACTATGGCTACACCTTC
TRBJ1-5,TRBV5-8,few,TRBD1,CASTELGTAIYSNQPQHF,TGTGCCAGCACCGAGTTAGGGACAGCAATTTATAGCAATCAGCCCCAGCATTTT
TRBJ2-1,TRBV5-1,many,NA,CASSLERLPYNEQFF,TGCGCCAGCAGCTTGGAACGTCTTCCCTACAATGAGCAGTTCTTC
TRBJ1-6,TRBV12-3/TRBV12-4,NA,TRBD1,CASSLSPGGSSPLHF,TGTGCCAGCAGTTTATCCCCAGGGGGCAGTTCACCCCTCCACTTT
TRBJ2-4,TRBV19,NA,TRBD1,CASARDRANIQYF,TGTGCCAGCGCCCGGGACAGGGCGAACATTCAGTACTTC
TRBJ2-7,TRBV2,NA,TRBD2,CASAGLAGAREQYF,TGTGCCAGCGCCGGGCTAGCGGGAGCAAGGGAGCAGTACTTC
TRBJ2-1,TRBV7-3,NA,NA,CASSPLDSTNEQFF,TGTGCCAGCAGCCCCCTGGACAGTACAAATGAGCAGTTCTTC
TRBJ1-2,TRBV30,many,NA,CAWSTGPGGYTF,TGTGCCTGGAGTACGGGACCGGGAGGCTACACCTTC
TRBJ1-1,TRBV18,many,NA,CASSPNSKMNTEAFF,TGTGCCAGCTCACCGAACAGCAAAATGAACACTGAAGCTTTCTTT
TRBJ2-5,TRBV15,few,NA,CATSRAPPRQETQYF,TGTGCCACCAGCAGAGCCCCCCCCCGCCAAGAGACCCAGTACTTC
TRBJ2-3,TRBV12-3/TRBV12-4,many,TRBD2,CASRGGSDTQYF,TGTGCCAGCAGGGGGGGGTCGGATACGCAGTATTTT
TRBJ1-3,TRBV30,many,NA,CAWSVSGGTTGNTIYF,TGTGCCTGGAGTGTTTCTGGGGGGACTACTGGAAACACCATATATTTT
TRBJ1-4,TRBV27,NA,NA,CASSLRRGTNEKLFF,TGTGCCAGCAGTTTACGGAGGGGAACTAATGAAAAACTGTTTTTT
TRBJ2-2,TRBV28,NA,NA,CASSSRKTGELFF,TGTGCCAGCAGTTCACGGAAAACCGGGGAGCTGTTTTTT
TRBJ2-7,TRBV6-2/TRBV6-3,NA,NA,CASSQWGGYEQYF,TGTGCCAGCAGTCAATGGGGTGGGTACGAGCAGTACTTC
TRBJ2-1,TRBV7-2,few,TRBD2,CASSSRGGIVYNEQFF,TGTGCCAGCAGCTCGCGGGGGGGCATTGTCTACAATGAGCAGTTCTTC
TRBJ2-7,TRBV5-4,many,NA,CASSLANRRLAYEQYF,TGTGCCAGCAGCTTGGCCAACAGGAGACTAGCCTACGAGCAGTACTTC
TRBJ2-3,TRBV7-6,NA,TRBD2,CASSLGGLGGTDTQYF,TGTGCCAGCAGCTTAGGAGGACTAGGGGGCACAGATACGCAGTATTTT
TRBJ2-3,TRBV28,NA,NA,CAGSSGGVQYF,TGTGCCGGCAGTTCAGGGGGGGTGCAGTATTTT
TRBJ2-5,TRBV2,many,TRBD2,CASSGIPAGVQETQYF,TGTGCCAGCAGTGGGATTCCAGCGGGGGTGCAAGAGACCCAGTACTTC
TRBJ1-2,TRBV2,many,NA,CASGYRGLNYGYTF,TGTGCCAGCGGCTATAGGGGTCTGAACTATGGCTACACCTTC
TRBJ1-1,TRBV3-1,NA,TRBD1,CASSQESGGKAEAFF,TGTGCCAGCAGCCAAGAATCAGGGGGCAAGGCTGAAGCTTTCTTT
TRBJ1-1,TRBV5-6,many,TRBD1,CASSINRGNTEAFF,TGTGCCAGCAGCATCAACAGGGGGAACACTGAAGCTTTCTTT
TRBJ2-1,TRBV10-3,few,TRBD2,CATFPSGSPNEQFF,TGTGCCACCTTCCCTAGCGGGAGTCCCAATGAGCAGTTCTTC
TRBJ2-3,TRBV30,many,TRBD2,CAWTGTSRTDTQYF,TGTGCCTGGACCGGGACTAGCCGCACAGATACGCAGTATTTT
TRBJ1-1,TRBV7-2,NA,NA,CASSLFRVGAFF,TGTGCCAGCAGCTTATTCCGGGTCGGAGCTTTCTTT
TRBJ2-5,TRBV20-1,many,NA,CSGYNGLEYF,TGCAGTGGGTACAACGGGCTCGAGTACTTC
TRBJ1-1,TRBV6-1,NA,NA,CASRPHIGGTAFF,TGTGCCAGCAGACCTCATATTGGGGGCACAGCTTTCTTT
TRBJ2-2,TRBV6-5,NA,NA,CASSFKSNTGELFF,TGTGCCAGCAGTTTTAAATCGAACACCGGGGAGCTGTTTTTT
TRBJ1-5,TRBV18,many,NA,CASSPEETNNQPQHF,TGTGCCAGCTCACCTGAAGAAACCAACAATCAGCCCCAGCATTTT
TRBJ2-1,TRBV5-1,few,NA,CASSLAEIASRGQFF,TGCGCCAGCAGCTTGGCCGAGATTGCATCCCGAGGGCAGTTCTTC
TRBJ2-2,TRBV19,NA,TRBD1,CASSITGGTGELFF,TGTGCCAGTAGTATAACAGGGGGCACCGGGGAGCTGTTTTTT
TRBJ2-2,TRBV20-1,many,TRBD2,CSATLAGGNTGELFF,TGCAGTGCCACTTTAGCGGGGGGTAACACCGGGGAGCTGTTTTTT
TRBJ2-1,TRBV20-1,many,TRBD2,CSATGLAGGLVDNEQFF,TGCAGTGCAACCGGACTAGCGGGGGGTTTAGTGGACAATGAGCAGTTCTTC
TRBJ2-1,TRBV12-3/TRBV12-4,NA,NA,CASSLMGGVDEQFF,TGTGCCAGCAGTTTAATGGGGGGCGTTGATGAGCAGTTCTTC
TRBJ1-2,TRBV5-6,few,NA,CASSLGVLLRYTF,TGTGCCAGCAGCTTAGGGGTACTCCTTCGCTACACCTTC
TRBJ2-5,TRBV18,many,NA,CASSPGGGQETQYF,TGTGCCAGCTCACCAGGGGGCGGACAGGAGACCCAGTACTTC
TRBJ2-1,TRBV20-1,many,TRBD2,CSANSAGEGNEQFF,TGCAGTGCTAATTCTGCGGGGGAGGGCAATGAGCAGTTCTTC
TRBJ1-1,TRBV19,NA,NA,CASTQPGQPNTEAFF,TGTGCCAGTACCCAGCCGGGACAACCGAACACTGAAGCTTTCTTT
TRBJ1-6,TRBV10-3,many,NA,CAISASDSQSPLHF,TGTGCCATCAGCGCAAGCGACAGTCAGTCACCCCTCCACTTT
TRBJ2-7,TRBV27,NA,NA,CASSLSLRPYEQDF,TGTGCCAGCAGTTTAAGCTTGCGCCCCTACGAGCAGGACTTC
TRBJ1-5,TRBV7-2,NA,NA,CASSLKGGNQPQHF,TGTGCCAGCAGCTTAAAAGGGGGCAATCAGCCCCAGCATTTT
TRBJ2-7,TRBV24-1,many,NA,CATSDSGTGSYEQYF,TGTGCCACCAGTGATTCCGGGACCGGGTCCTACGAGCAGTACTTC
TRBJ2-7,TRBV6-5,many,NA,CASSYSQIDNEQYF,TGTGCCAGCAGTTACTCCCAAATAGACAACGAGCAGTACTTC